Listed below are T cell receptor beta chains from one sample, sequenced in a study of blood T cell repertoires in COVID-19. Sequencing was performed with immunoSEQ multiplex PCR; in TCRdb, only in-frame clones are kept and a portion is missing. Among about 210,000 clones listed, about four fifths were seen once. Specimen: peripheral blood. The receptors come from a woman in her 40s with acute or convalescent COVID-19. Each CDR3 is given with its conserved first and last residue. A D gene is named only where the DNA matches it firmly. Clone size, where shown, is once, few, many, or a class for clones that have expanded.

J gene: TRBJ1-5; CDR3 length: 14; V gene: TRBV30; clone size: few; D gene: TRBD1; CDR3 protein: CAWDPGQGNQPQHF; CDR3 DNA: TGTGCCTGGGATCCGGGACAGGGCAATCAGCCCCAGCATTTT
J gene: TRBJ2-7; CDR3 length: 13; V gene: TRBV12-3/TRBV12-4; clone size: .; D gene: .; CDR3 protein: CASSQSDNYEQYF; CDR3 DNA: TGTGCCAGCAGTCAATCTGACAACTACGAGCAGTACTTC
J gene: TRBJ2-6; CDR3 length: 15; V gene: TRBV5-6; clone size: .; D gene: .; CDR3 protein: CASSFSGSGANVLTF; CDR3 DNA: TGTGCCAGCAGCTTTTCCGGCTCTGGGGCCAACGTCCTGACTTTC
J gene: TRBJ1-4; CDR3 length: 14; V gene: TRBV30; clone size: .; D gene: TRBD1; CDR3 protein: CAWRYRGLGEKLFF; CDR3 DNA: TGTGCCTGGAGATACAGGGGACTTGGTGAAAAACTGTTTTTT
J gene: TRBJ1-2; CDR3 length: 20; V gene: TRBV5-8; clone size: .; D gene: .; CDR3 protein: CASSLVGASGYRATSGGYTF; CDR3 DNA: TGTGCCAGCAGCTTGGTGGGGGCCTCCGGGTACAGGGCGACTTCGGGTGGCTACACCTTC
J gene: TRBJ1-3; CDR3 length: 13; V gene: TRBV6-6; clone size: .; D gene: .; CDR3 protein: CATSRVSGNTIYF; CDR3 DNA: TGTGCCACCAGTAGAGTCTCTGGAAACACCATATATTTT
J gene: TRBJ2-7; CDR3 length: 13; V gene: TRBV19; clone size: .; D gene: .; CDR3 protein: CASSIYRNYEQYF; CDR3 DNA: TGTGCCAGTAGTATATACAGAAACTACGAGCAGTACTTC
J gene: TRBJ2-3; CDR3 length: 17; V gene: TRBV19; clone size: .; D gene: .; CDR3 protein: CASSIGRTLLSTDTQYF; CDR3 DNA: TGTGCCAGTAGTATAGGGAGGACCCTTCTTAGCACAGATACGCAGTATTTT
J gene: TRBJ2-1; CDR3 length: 11; V gene: TRBV12-5; clone size: .; D gene: .; CDR3 protein: CASGSYNEQFF; CDR3 DNA: TGTGCTAGTGGCTCCTATAATGAGCAGTTCTTC
J gene: TRBJ2-5; CDR3 length: 15; V gene: TRBV7-7; clone size: .; D gene: TRBD2; CDR3 protein: CASSTQAGVGETQYF; CDR3 DNA: TGTGCCAGCAGCACACAAGCGGGGGTGGGGGAGACCCAGTACTTC
J gene: TRBJ2-2; CDR3 length: 16; V gene: TRBV7-9; clone size: .; D gene: .; CDR3 protein: CASSFVRPADTGELFF; CDR3 DNA: TGTGCCAGCAGCTTCGTCCGACCCGCGGACACCGGGGAGCTGTTTTTT
J gene: TRBJ2-3; CDR3 length: 15; V gene: TRBV5-1; clone size: .; D gene: .; CDR3 protein: CASSSNTLSTDTQYF; CDR3 DNA: TGCGCCAGCAGCTCTAATACCTTAAGCACAGATACGCAGTATTTT
J gene: TRBJ2-7; CDR3 length: 16; V gene: TRBV5-1; clone size: .; D gene: TRBD1; CDR3 protein: CASSKSRDRDPNEQYF; CDR3 DNA: TGCGCCAGCAGCAAATCCCGGGACAGGGACCCAAACGAGCAGTACTTC
J gene: TRBJ2-3; CDR3 length: 15; V gene: TRBV7-2; clone size: .; D gene: TRBD2; CDR3 protein: CASSLLAGVVDTQYF; CDR3 DNA: TGTGCCAGCAGCTTACTAGCGGGAGTGGTAGATACGCAGTATTTT
J gene: TRBJ2-1; CDR3 length: 17; V gene: TRBV4-3; clone size: .; D gene: .; CDR3 protein: CASSQGVSGHSYNEQFF; CDR3 DNA: TGCGCCAGCAGCCAAGGGGTTAGCGGACACTCCTACAATGAGCAGTTCTTC
J gene: TRBJ2-1; CDR3 length: 14; V gene: TRBV19; clone size: .; D gene: TRBD2; CDR3 protein: CASSTSGRGNEQFF; CDR3 DNA: TGTGCCAGTAGTACTAGCGGGAGGGGCAATGAGCAGTTCTTC
J gene: TRBJ1-6; CDR3 length: 13; V gene: TRBV7-2; clone size: .; D gene: .; CDR3 protein: CASSYTLSSPLHF; CDR3 DNA: TGTGCCAGCAGCTACACCCTCTCGTCACCCCTCCACTTT
J gene: TRBJ1-2; CDR3 length: 15; V gene: TRBV9; clone size: .; D gene: .; CDR3 protein: CASSPVGRVDYGYTF; CDR3 DNA: TGTGCCAGCAGCCCCGTGGGCAGGGTGGACTATGGCTACACCTTC
J gene: TRBJ2-7; CDR3 length: 14; V gene: TRBV19; clone size: few; D gene: .; CDR3 protein: CASSIQGGPNEQYF; CDR3 DNA: TGTGCCAGTAGTATCCAGGGCGGACCTAACGAGCAGTACTTC
J gene: TRBJ1-2; CDR3 length: 13; V gene: TRBV5-1; clone size: few; D gene: TRBD1; CDR3 protein: CASSIGQGDGYTF; CDR3 DNA: TGCGCCAGCAGCATTGGACAGGGGGATGGCTACACCTTC
J gene: TRBJ1-6; CDR3 length: 17; V gene: TRBV19; clone size: .; D gene: TRBD1; CDR3 protein: CASSVFQGDSTNSPLHF; CDR3 DNA: TGTGCCAGTAGTGTATTCCAAGGGGACAGTACGAATTCACCCCTCCACTTT
J gene: TRBJ2-7; CDR3 length: 12; V gene: TRBV10-3; clone size: .; D gene: TRBD1; CDR3 protein: CATWDSEYEQYF; CDR3 DNA: TGTGCCACCTGGGACAGCGAATACGAGCAGTACTTC
J gene: TRBJ2-1; CDR3 length: 14; V gene: TRBV11-3; clone size: .; D gene: .; CDR3 protein: CASSRSARSYEQFF; CDR3 DNA: TGTGCCAGCAGCCGCTCCGCTAGAAGCTATGAGCAGTTCTTC
J gene: TRBJ1-1; CDR3 length: 17; V gene: TRBV2; clone size: .; D gene: TRBD1; CDR3 protein: CASSFDPPYRGGTEAFF; CDR3 DNA: TGTGCCAGCAGCTTCGACCCCCCTTACAGGGGCGGCACTGAAGCTTTCTTT
J gene: TRBJ1-5; CDR3 length: 14; V gene: TRBV5-3; clone size: .; D gene: .; CDR3 protein: CARSLGPMNQPQHF; CDR3 DNA: TGTGCCAGAAGCTTGGGTCCTATGAATCAGCCCCAGCATTTT
J gene: TRBJ2-7; CDR3 length: 17; V gene: TRBV5-1; clone size: .; D gene: TRBD1; CDR3 protein: CASSFSPQGTTSYEQYF; CDR3 DNA: TGCGCCAGCAGCTTTTCCCCACAGGGGACAACTTCCTACGAGCAGTACTTC
J gene: TRBJ2-3; CDR3 length: 10; V gene: TRBV28; clone size: .; D gene: .; CDR3 protein: CASGWDTQYF; CDR3 DNA: TGTGCCAGCGGCTGGGATACGCAGTATTTT
J gene: TRBJ1-6; CDR3 length: 14; V gene: TRBV5-1; clone size: .; D gene: TRBD1; CDR3 protein: CASSLWTGNSPLHF; CDR3 DNA: TGCGCCAGCAGCCTCTGGACAGGAAATTCACCCCTCCACTTT
J gene: TRBJ2-3; CDR3 length: 17; V gene: TRBV25-1; clone size: .; D gene: TRBD1; CDR3 protein: CASRPTWTGDQADTQYF; CDR3 DNA: TGTGCCAGCAGGCCCACCTGGACAGGGGATCAGGCAGATACGCAGTATTTT
J gene: TRBJ1-2; CDR3 length: 13; V gene: TRBV6-5; clone size: .; D gene: .; CDR3 protein: CASSYSKGDGYTF; CDR3 DNA: TGTGCCAGCAGTTACTCGAAGGGGGATGGCTACACCTTC
J gene: TRBJ1-3; CDR3 length: 16; V gene: TRBV25-1; clone size: .; D gene: .; CDR3 protein: CASSEYKGRSGNTIYF; CDR3 DNA: TGTGCCAGCAGTGAATATAAGGGGCGTTCTGGAAACACCATATATTTT
J gene: TRBJ2-7; CDR3 length: 12; V gene: TRBV6-6; clone size: .; D gene: TRBD2; CDR3 protein: CATLGLAYEQYF; CDR3 DNA: TGTGCCACCCTGGGACTAGCGTACGAGCAGTACTTC
J gene: TRBJ2-1; CDR3 length: 13; V gene: TRBV2; clone size: .; D gene: .; CDR3 protein: CAGSTGLRNEQFF; CDR3 DNA: TGTGCCGGCAGTACGGGACTCCGCAATGAGCAGTTCTTC
J gene: TRBJ1-1; CDR3 length: 12; V gene: TRBV10-3; clone size: .; D gene: .; CDR3 protein: CAISPSRTEAFF; CDR3 DNA: TGTGCCATCAGTCCCTCGCGGACTGAAGCTTTCTTT
J gene: TRBJ1-6; CDR3 length: 15; V gene: TRBV5-8; clone size: .; D gene: TRBD1; CDR3 protein: CASAPGQGGDSPLHF; CDR3 DNA: TGTGCCAGCGCCCCGGGACAGGGAGGGGATTCACCCCTCCACTTT
J gene: TRBJ2-1; CDR3 length: 15; V gene: TRBV3-1/TRBV3-2; clone size: .; D gene: .; CDR3 protein: CASSPHWGPDNEQFF; CDR3 DNA: TGTGCCAGCAGCCCCCACTGGGGCCCGGACAATGAGCAGTTCTTC
J gene: TRBJ2-2; CDR3 length: 17; V gene: TRBV19; clone size: .; D gene: .; CDR3 protein: CASTSMLNRVDTGELFF; CDR3 DNA: TGTGCCAGTACCTCGATGCTAAACAGGGTGGACACCGGGGAGCTGTTTTTT
J gene: TRBJ1-4; CDR3 length: 16; V gene: TRBV21-1; clone size: .; D gene: .; CDR3 protein: CASSKRNSRNNEKLFF; CDR3 DNA: TGTGCCAGCAGCAAGAGAAATAGCCGGAATAATGAAAAACTGTTTTTT
J gene: TRBJ2-7; CDR3 length: 13; V gene: TRBV7-2; clone size: .; D gene: TRBD2; CDR3 protein: CASSSAGGFEQYF; CDR3 DNA: TGTGCCAGCAGCTCCGCGGGAGGTTTCGAGCAGTACTTC
J gene: TRBJ2-2; CDR3 length: 16; V gene: TRBV30; clone size: .; D gene: .; CDR3 protein: CAWSVLPGSGTGELFF; CDR3 DNA: TGTGCCTGGAGTGTACTTCCAGGGTCGGGCACCGGGGAGCTGTTTTTT
J gene: TRBJ2-6; CDR3 length: 18; V gene: TRBV19; clone size: .; D gene: TRBD1; CDR3 protein: CAISVPGQWVYGANVLTF; CDR3 DNA: TGTGCCATTTCGGTACCGGGACAGTGGGTATATGGGGCCAACGTCCTGACTTTC
J gene: TRBJ2-7; CDR3 length: 12; V gene: TRBV6-5; clone size: .; D gene: TRBD1; CDR3 protein: CASSSGGGEQYF; CDR3 DNA: TGTGCCAGCAGCTCAGGGGGCGGGGAGCAGTACTTC
J gene: TRBJ1-1; CDR3 length: 13; V gene: TRBV12-3/TRBV12-4; clone size: .; D gene: .; CDR3 protein: CASSFQANTEAFF; CDR3 DNA: TGTGCCAGCAGTTTTCAGGCGAACACTGAAGCTTTCTTT
J gene: TRBJ2-1; CDR3 length: 16; V gene: TRBV5-1; clone size: once; D gene: .; CDR3 protein: CASSSTDFSSYNEQFF; CDR3 DNA: TGCGCCAGCAGCTCGACAGACTTCAGCTCCTACAATGAGCAGTTCTTC
J gene: TRBJ2-1; CDR3 length: 11; V gene: TRBV5-1; clone size: .; D gene: .; CDR3 protein: CASSLSYEQFF; CDR3 DNA: TGCGCCAGCAGCTTGAGCTATGAGCAGTTCTTC
J gene: TRBJ2-1; CDR3 length: 16; V gene: TRBV24-1; clone size: .; D gene: .; CDR3 protein: CATSEGRLPGGNEQFF; CDR3 DNA: TGTGCCACCAGTGAGGGGCGACTCCCCGGTGGCAATGAGCAGTTCTTC
J gene: TRBJ1-1; CDR3 length: 15; V gene: TRBV30; clone size: .; D gene: TRBD1; CDR3 protein: CAWGRGLGISTEAFF; CDR3 DNA: TGTGCCTGGGGAAGGGGGCTAGGGATTAGCACTGAAGCTTTCTTT
J gene: TRBJ2-7; CDR3 length: 14; V gene: TRBV10-1; clone size: .; D gene: .; CDR3 protein: CASSEYGFPYEQYF; CDR3 DNA: TGCGCCAGCAGTGAGTACGGGTTTCCCTACGAGCAGTACTTC
J gene: TRBJ1-1; CDR3 length: 14; V gene: TRBV5-6; clone size: .; D gene: .; CDR3 protein: CATTPRGVKTEAFF; CDR3 DNA: TGTGCCACCACCCCCCGGGGGGTTAAGACTGAAGCTTTCTTT
J gene: TRBJ1-2; CDR3 length: 13; V gene: TRBV5-1; clone size: .; D gene: .; CDR3 protein: CASSMDGDYGYTF; CDR3 DNA: TGCGCCAGCAGCATGGACGGGGACTATGGCTACACCTTC
J gene: TRBJ2-7; CDR3 length: 13; V gene: TRBV7-2; clone size: .; D gene: .; CDR3 protein: CASSSYVGYEQYF; CDR3 DNA: TGTGCCAGCAGCTCTTACGTCGGCTACGAGCAGTACTTC
J gene: TRBJ2-1; CDR3 length: 17; V gene: TRBV3-1/TRBV3-2; clone size: .; D gene: TRBD2; CDR3 protein: CASSRTALADHYNEQFF; CDR3 DNA: TGTGCCAGCAGCCGCACAGCTCTAGCGGACCACTACAATGAGCAGTTCTTC
J gene: TRBJ2-5; CDR3 length: 14; V gene: TRBV19; clone size: .; D gene: .; CDR3 protein: CASSITGSSETQYF; CDR3 DNA: TGTGCCAGTAGTATTACAGGGAGTTCAGAGACCCAGTACTTC
J gene: TRBJ2-1; CDR3 length: 17; V gene: TRBV7-2; clone size: few; D gene: TRBD2; CDR3 protein: CASSLPTSGRRNNEQFF; CDR3 DNA: TGTGCCAGCAGCTTACCAACTAGCGGGAGGAGGAACAATGAGCAGTTCTTC
J gene: TRBJ2-4; CDR3 length: 15; V gene: TRBV19; clone size: few; D gene: .; CDR3 protein: CASRTNGFEENIQYF; CDR3 DNA: TGTGCCAGTAGAACAAACGGGTTTGAGGAAAACATTCAGTACTTC